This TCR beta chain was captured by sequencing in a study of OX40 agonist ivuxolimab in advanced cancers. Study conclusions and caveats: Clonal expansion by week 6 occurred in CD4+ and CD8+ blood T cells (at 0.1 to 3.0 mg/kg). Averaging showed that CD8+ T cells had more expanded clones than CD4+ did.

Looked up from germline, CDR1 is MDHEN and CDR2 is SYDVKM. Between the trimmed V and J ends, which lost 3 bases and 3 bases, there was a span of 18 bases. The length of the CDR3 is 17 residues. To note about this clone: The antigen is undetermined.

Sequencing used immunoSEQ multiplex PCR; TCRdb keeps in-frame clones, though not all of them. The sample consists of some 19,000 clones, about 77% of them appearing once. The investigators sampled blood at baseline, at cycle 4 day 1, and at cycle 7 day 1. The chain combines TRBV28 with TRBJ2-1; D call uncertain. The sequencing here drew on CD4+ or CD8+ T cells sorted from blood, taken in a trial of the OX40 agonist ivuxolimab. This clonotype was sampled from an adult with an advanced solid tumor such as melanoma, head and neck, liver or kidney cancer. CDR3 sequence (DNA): TGTGCCAGCAGTTTCTTAATGGGCCAACTCTTCTACAATGAGCAGTTCTTC. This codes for CASSFLMGQLFYNEQFF. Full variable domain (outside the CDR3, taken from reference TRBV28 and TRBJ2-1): DVKVTQSSRYLVKRTGEKVFLECVQDMDHENMFWYRQDPGLGLRLIYFSYDVKMKEKGDIPEGYSVSREKKERFSLILESASTNQTSMYLCASSFLMGQLFYNEQFFGPGTRLTVL.